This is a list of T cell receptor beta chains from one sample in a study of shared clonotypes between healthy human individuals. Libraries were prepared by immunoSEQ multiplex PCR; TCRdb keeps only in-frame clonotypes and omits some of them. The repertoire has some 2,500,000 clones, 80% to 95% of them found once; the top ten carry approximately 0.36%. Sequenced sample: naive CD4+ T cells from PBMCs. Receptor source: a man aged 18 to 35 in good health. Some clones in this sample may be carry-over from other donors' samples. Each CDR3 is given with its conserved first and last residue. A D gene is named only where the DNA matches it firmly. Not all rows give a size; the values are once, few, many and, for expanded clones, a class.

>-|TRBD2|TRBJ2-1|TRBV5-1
TGCGCCAGCAGCCTGGCGGGGGATTCCTACAATGAGCAGTTCTTC
CASSLAGDSYNEQFF
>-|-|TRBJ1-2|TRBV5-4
TGTGCCAGCAGCCCAGGGAACTATGGCTACACCTTC
CASSPGNYGYTF
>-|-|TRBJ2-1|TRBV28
TGTGCCAGTACTCGGGGGCCGTCGTACAATGAGCAGTTCTTC
CASTRGPSYNEQFF
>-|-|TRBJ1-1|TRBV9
TGTGCCAGCAGCGTACGGGGCAGGTTGGACACTGAAGCTTTCTTT
CASSVRGRLDTEAFF
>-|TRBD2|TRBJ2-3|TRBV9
TGTGCCAGCAGCGCTAGCGGGAGATTGGAAGATACGCAGTATTTT
CASSASGRLEDTQYF
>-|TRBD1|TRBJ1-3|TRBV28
TGTGCCAGCAGTCAGACAGGGCATAGGTACACCATATATTTT
CASSQTGHRYTIYF
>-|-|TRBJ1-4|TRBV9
TGTGCCAGCAGCGTAAGGGGGGACGGTGTCAATGAAAAACTGTTTTTT
CASSVRGDGVNEKLFF
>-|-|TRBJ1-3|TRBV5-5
TGTGCCAGCAGCTTGGATCCAGGGCGTGCTGGAAACACCATATATTTT
CASSLDPGRAGNTIYF
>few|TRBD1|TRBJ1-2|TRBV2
TGTGCCAGCAGGACGACAGGGTATGGCTACACCTTC
CASRTTGYGYTF
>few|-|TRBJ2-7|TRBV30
TGTGCCTGGAGTCCTAAGGGGTTGGACGAGCAGTACTTC
CAWSPKGLDEQYF
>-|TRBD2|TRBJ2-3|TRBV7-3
TGTGCCAGCAGCTTAGCGCCCAGACTAGCGATAGATACGCAGTATTTT
CASSLAPRLAIDTQYF
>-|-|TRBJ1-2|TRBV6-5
TGTGCCAGCAGTTACGGGCCAACTAACTATGGCTACACCTTC
CASSYGPTNYGYTF
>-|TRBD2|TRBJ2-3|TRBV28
TGTGCCAGCCTACTAGCGGGGCGCACAGATACGCAGTATTTT
CASLLAGRTDTQYF
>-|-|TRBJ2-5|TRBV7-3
TGTGCCAGCAGCTTAGGTTCACAGGAGACCCAGTACTTC
CASSLGSQETQYF
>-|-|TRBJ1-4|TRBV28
TGTGCCACCGGGGGGGGAATTAGGGAAAAACTGTTTTTT
CATGGGIREKLFF
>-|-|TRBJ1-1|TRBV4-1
TGCGCCAGCAGCCAAGGTCGACGGGGTTACATGAACACTGAAGCTTTCTTT
CASSQGRRGYMNTEAFF
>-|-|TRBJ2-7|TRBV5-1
TGCGCCAGCAGCTTGGACAGGCCCATCCTCGGTGAGCAGTACTTC
CASSLDRPILGEQYF
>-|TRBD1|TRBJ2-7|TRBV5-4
TGTGCCAGCAGCGCCGGTGGACAGGGGGCCAACGAGCAGTACTTC
CASSAGGQGANEQYF
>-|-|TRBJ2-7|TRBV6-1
TGTGCCAGCACTAGAAGGCCAGAGCCCTACGAGCAGTACTTC
CASTRRPEPYEQYF
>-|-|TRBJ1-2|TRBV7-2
TGTGCCAGCAGCTTTTTGTCTAACTATGGCTACACCTTC
CASSFLSNYGYTF
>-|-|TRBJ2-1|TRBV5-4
TGTGCCAGCAGCATAACCGCCAGCTCCTACAATGAGCAGTTCTTC
CASSITASSYNEQFF
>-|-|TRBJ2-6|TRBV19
TGTGCCAGTAGTATTGTTCCGTCTGGGGCCAACGTCCTGACTTTC
CASSIVPSGANVLTF
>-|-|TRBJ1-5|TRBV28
TGTGCCAGCAGTTTAAGCAGGGGCTACAATCAGCCCCAGCATTTT
CASSLSRGYNQPQHF
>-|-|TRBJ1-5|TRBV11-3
TGTGCCAGCAGCTTAGGTCCTCTCAATGAGCCCCAGCATTTT
CASSLGPLNEPQHF
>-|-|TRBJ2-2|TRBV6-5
TGTGCCAGCAATCCGAGACAGGTGAACACCGGGGAGCTGTTTTTT
CASNPRQVNTGELFF
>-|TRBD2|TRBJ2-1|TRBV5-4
TGTGCCAGCAGCTTCCAGCGGGAGGGGAATGAGCAGTTCTTC
CASSFQREGNEQFF
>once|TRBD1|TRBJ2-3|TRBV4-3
TGCGCCAGCAGCCAGCAGACAGGGGGCACAGATACGCAGTATTTT
CASSQQTGGTDTQYF
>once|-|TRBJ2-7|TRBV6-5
TGTGCCGGCAGTTACGATTCAGCGGTGAGCCTACGAGGGCAGTACTTC
CAGSYDSAVSLRGQYF
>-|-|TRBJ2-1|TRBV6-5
TGTGCCAGCGCACTCGGAAGGCGGGCTGAGCAGTTCTTC
CASALGRRAEQFF
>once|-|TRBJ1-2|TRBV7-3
TGTGCCAGCAGCTTATCGGGCAGGGGTGGCTACACCTTC
CASSLSGRGGYTF
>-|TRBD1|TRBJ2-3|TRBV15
TGTGCCACCAGCAGAAGGGGGCGCAGCGCAGATACGCAGTATTTT
CATSRRGRSADTQYF
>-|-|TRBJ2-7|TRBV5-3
TGTGCCAGAAGCTTGACAGGGATAGCGGTCGAGCAGTACTTC
CARSLTGIAVEQYF
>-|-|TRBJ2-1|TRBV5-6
TGTGCCAGCAGCTTGGAGAGGGGCAGGGACAATGAGCAGTTCTTC
CASSLERGRDNEQFF
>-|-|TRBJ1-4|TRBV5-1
TGCGCCAGCAGCTTCGGTCCTACAACTAATGAAAAACTGTTTTTT
CASSFGPTTNEKLFF
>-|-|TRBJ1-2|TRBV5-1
TGCGCCAGCAGCTCGGACCGAGCCTATGGCTACACCTTC
CASSSDRAYGYTF
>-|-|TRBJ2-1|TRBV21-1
TGTGCCAGCCCCGGGACTAGCGGCCACAATGAGCAGTTCTTC
CASPGTSGHNEQFF
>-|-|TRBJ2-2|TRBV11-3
TGTGCCAGCAGCCACGGCCGAGCCGGGGAGCTGTTTTTT
CASSHGRAGELFF
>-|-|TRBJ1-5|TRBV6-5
TGTGCCAGCAGTTACGGTCCAGGGCGCAATCAGCCCCAGCATTTT
CASSYGPGRNQPQHF
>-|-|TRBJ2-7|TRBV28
TGTGCCAGCACCCTGGGGCGGGAAGGGCGGGACTACGAGCAGTACTTC
CASTLGREGRDYEQYF
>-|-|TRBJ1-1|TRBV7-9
TGTGCCAGCAGCTTAGATTGGACAGTGGCAGCTTTCTTT
CASSLDWTVAAFF
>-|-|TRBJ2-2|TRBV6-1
TGTGCCAGCAGCGCCTCTCCGAACACCGGGGAGCTGTTTTTT
CASSASPNTGELFF
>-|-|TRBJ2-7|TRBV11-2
TGTGCCAGCAGCTTTGGGGCCTACGAGCAGTACTTC
CASSFGAYEQYF
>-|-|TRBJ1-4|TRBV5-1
TGCGCCAGCAGCTTTCTTGGGGGTCGGTATGAAAAACTGTTTTTT
CASSFLGGRYEKLFF
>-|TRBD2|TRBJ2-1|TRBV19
TGTGCCAGTAGTATGGGTTTTCGGCGGGAGATCGGGTCCTACAATGAGCAGTTCTTC
CASSMGFRREIGSYNEQFF
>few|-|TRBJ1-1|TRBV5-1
TGCGCCAGCAGCTCGCTTACGGGGGATACTGAAGCTTTCTTT
CASSSLTGDTEAFF